This T cell receptor (beta chain) comes out of a study of blood T cell repertoires in COVID-19 (dated by TCRdb to 2020 to 2021). In terms of the full investigation: The collaborator samples originated in the United States, Italy and Spain and spanned the acute and convalescent phases of COVID-19. The prospective study material was composed of cDNA or gDNA derived from T cells, B-cell-depleted T cells, or PBMCs. Subjects who had been exposed to COVID-19, were actively infected with it, or had recovered from it provided the deeply sampled blood TCRbeta repertoires that made up the dataset. The repertoires were released in a freely available public database meant as a resource for research on the immune response to SARS-CoV-2. Samples were obtained from the ongoing ImmuneRACE study (first 160 participants) and from 950 to 1,500 subjects provided by 6 global collaborators. Nearly every sample came with metadata listing a de-identified subject ID, COVID-19 status, age in years and sex. HLA class I and class II types, where available, came from metadata supplied by the sample provider rather than from assay-based typing.

One collaborating source in Seattle enrolled patients during active infection and followed them longitudinally through the course of disease. Whole blood was collected in K2EDTA tubes by collaborating institutions according to the institutions' own protocols. For TCRbeta analysis, collaborators shipped samples in one of three forms: frozen whole blood, isolated PBMCs, or DNA extracted from either of those sample types. TCRbeta CDR3 regions were amplified from genomic DNA using the immunoSEQ Assay, a bias-controlled multiplex PCR. As for how the authors treated the data: Nucleated cell counts per sample were estimated from amplification of reference gene primers within the assay. To quantify the absolute abundance of each unique TCRbeta CDR3 rearrangement, sequence reads were collapsed and filtered. For each sample, productive Simpson clonality was calculated as the square root of Simpson's diversity index over productive rearrangements. Drawn from immuneACCESS, this table holds only the in-frame rearrangements with V and J called that TCRdb kept. Clones are partly lost; checked studies trace under half to an unresolved V gene and leave the rest unexplained. The V and J calls and clone size are taken from that table; D and trimming were inferred from the DNA. This sample holds approximately 230,000 clones; approximately 88% were observed only once. The ten largest make up around 6.5% of the sample.

Looking up the germline V gene yields CDR1 KGHSH and CDR2 LQKENI. The junction carries 8 bases between V and J, which are trimmed by 2 bases and 0 bases respectively. The CDR3 runs 15 residues from the cysteine to the phenylalanine. This entry keeps only the CDR3 DNA: 45 bases, framed from base 1. About this clone: It has no known antigen specificity. No base qualities exist here, and no much larger clone lies one base off it.

Overall study outcomes, separate from this receptor: The amount of clinical and demographic metadata varied by source and participant and was provided uncurated.

The chain couples TRBV18 to TRBJ1-3; the D gene cannot be named for sure. This receptor was identified in a woman aged 25 to 45 with COVID-19, enrolled during active disease. Source material: peripheral blood. The nucleotide sequence is given as TGTGCCAGCTCACCAGCGGAGAACTCTGGAAACACCATATATTTT. Its protein reads: CASSPAENSGNTIYF.